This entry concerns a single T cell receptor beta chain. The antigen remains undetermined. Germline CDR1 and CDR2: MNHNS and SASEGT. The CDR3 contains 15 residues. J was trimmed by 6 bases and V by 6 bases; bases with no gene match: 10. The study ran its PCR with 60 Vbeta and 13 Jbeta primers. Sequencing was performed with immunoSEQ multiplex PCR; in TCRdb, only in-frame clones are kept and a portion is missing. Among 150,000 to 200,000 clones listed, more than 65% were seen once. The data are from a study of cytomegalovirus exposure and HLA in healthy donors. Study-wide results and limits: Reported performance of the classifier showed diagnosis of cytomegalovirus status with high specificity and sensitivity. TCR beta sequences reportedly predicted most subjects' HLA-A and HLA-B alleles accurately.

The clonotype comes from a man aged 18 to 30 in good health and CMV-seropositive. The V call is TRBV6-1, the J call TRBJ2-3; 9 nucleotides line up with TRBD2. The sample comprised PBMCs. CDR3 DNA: TGTGCCAGCAGGGATAGCGGGAGTGGGGGTGATACGCAGTATTTT. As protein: CASRDSGSGGDTQYF.